The T cell receptor beta chain described here comes from a study of shared clonotypes between healthy human individuals. Study context: CD4 naive and CD4 memory each took three plates per donor, while CD8 naive took two and CD8 memory one.

Genomic DNA (from each subset) was split evenly across several immunoSEQ plates. The method was immunoSEQ multiplex PCR; TCRdb's version includes in-frame clones alone and lacks a portion of them. The table lists about 2 million clones, just under 95% of them singletons, with 1.2% in the top ten. Regarding the study as a whole: A few donors showed sharing of roughly 5% of naive CD4 clonotypes.

The length of the CDR3 is 14 residues. Germline V gene data show CDR1 as PRHDT and CDR2 as FYEKMQ (reference sequence). V was trimmed by 5 bases and J by 1 base, leaving 12 bases between them. CD45RO-negative, CCR7-selected cells formed the naive CD8 fraction, which excluded terminally differentiated effector memory CD45RA+ cells. The donor population consisted of healthy HIV-negative adults with no recent acute infections or vaccinations. To note about this clone: The antigen is undetermined.

The J gene is TRBJ2-7, the V gene TRBV13, with D possibly TRBD2 on 5 matching bases. This sequence was found in a man aged 18 to 29 in good health. Sequencing was performed on naive CD8+ T cells sorted from blood. This CDR3 is CASSPLSESYEQYF. CDR3 sequence (DNA): TGTGCCAGCAGCCCCCTTAGCGAATCCTACGAGCAGTACTTC.